Listed here are 14 T cell receptor beta chains from one sample, sequenced in a study of control samples from healthy donors and cancer patients. Sequencing used immunoSEQ multiplex PCR; TCRdb keeps in-frame clones, though not all of them. The sample lists roughly 88,000 clones; just under 85% were seen once. Material: blood. These receptors all come from a man under 40 in good health.

The chain is built from TRBV3-1 (or the pseudogene TRBV3-2) and TRBJ1-1; a possible D gene is TRBD1 (5 bases). Trimming pared 4 bases from V and 1 base from J, leaving 16 bases between. This CDR3 contains 16 residues. Germline CDR1 LGHDT, CDR2 YNNKEL (reference sequence). The CDR3 coding sequence is TGTGCCAGCAGCCTATCACTACGACAGACGAACACTGAAGCTTTCTTT. Protein product: CASSLSLRQTNTEAFF.

The chain links TRBV12-3 or TRBV12-4 to TRBJ1-5; no firm D call. The V end was cut by 3 bases, the J end by 5 bases, with 8 bases between. The CDR3 runs to 13 residues. The CDR3: CASSFSGYQPQHF. In DNA, the CDR3 is TGTGCCAGCAGTTTCTCGGGGTATCAGCCCCAGCATTTT.

The CDR3 region has the DNA TGTGCCAGCAGTCCCTGGGAGCCTGTAGCCAAAAACATTCAGTACTTC. Protein sequence: CASSPWEPVAKNIQYF. This chain joins TRBV28 and TRBJ2-4; tentative D call: TRBD2 (5 bases). From germline, CDR1 is MDHEN and CDR2 SYDVKM. The germline V and J ends were trimmed by 5 bases and 0 bases, with 14 bases remaining between them. This CDR3 has 16 residues.

The genes are TRBV5-1 and TRBJ2-2; a weak D match, TRBD1 (6 bases). The germline CDR1 and CDR2 sequences are SGHRS and YFSETQ. The CDR3 extends over 16 amino acids. V lost 0 bases and J 1 base, leaving 10 bases between the germline ends. Here the CDR3 DNA reads TGCGCCAGCAGCTTGGATACAGGGAAGAACACCGGGGAGCTGTTTTTT. Protein: CASSLDTGKNTGELFF.

V and J are TRBV19 and TRBJ2-1, with 7 bases aligning to TRBD1. After removal of 5 bases from V and 6 bases from J, the junction contained 13 bases not matched to a gene. The CDR3 contains 16 residues. Germline CDR1 LNHDA, CDR2 SQIVND (reference sequence). The CDR3 region is CASSLPTGTARNEQFF. CDR3 sequence (DNA): TGTGCCAGTAGTCTCCCTACCGGGACAGCTCGCAATGAGCAGTTCTTC.

This clone was counted a few times. The V and J genes are TRBV6-2 or TRBV6-3 and TRBJ1-1; unclear D gene. Germline-derived CDR1 and CDR2 are MNHEY and SVGEGT. The CDR3 is made up of 17 amino acids. The germline V and J ends were trimmed by 2 bases and 0 bases, with 16 bases remaining between them. The CDR3 DNA reads TGTGCCAGCAGTTACCGATCTTCCCACGGACTGAACACTGAAGCTTTCTTT. Its translation: CASSYRSSHGLNTEAFF.

The rearrangement joins TRBV3-1 (or the pseudogene TRBV3-2) to TRBJ2-7, with D possibly being TRBD1 (6 bases). The CDR3 spans 13 residues. CDR1 is LGHDT, CDR2 YNNKEL, per germline (reference sequence). V was shortened by 5 bases and J by 1 base, with 9 bases between the two germline ends. In DNA form, the CDR3 reads TGTGCCAGCAGCAAAAGGGGGTCCTACGAGCAGTACTTC. It codes for CASSKRGSYEQYF.

The chain combines TRBV2 with TRBJ2-7, with 7 bases lining up with TRBD1. Germline trimming cut 6 bases from V and 12 bases from J; bases unmatched to any gene: 8. The length of the CDR3 is 11 residues. CDR1 and CDR2 from the germline V gene are SNHLY and FYNNEI. The CDR3: CASRQGTVMYF. CDR3 DNA: TGTGCCAGCAGACAAGGGACAGTAATGTACTTC.

The CDR3 protein is CAISERGGDYNEQFF. The CDR3 nucleotides read TGTGCCATCAGTGAGAGGGGGGGGGATTACAATGAGCAGTTCTTC. The chain is built from TRBV10-3 and TRBJ2-1; D might be TRBD2 (7 bases). Trimming left V 2 bases short and J 4 bases short, with 12 bases between. CDR3 size: 15 residues. Germline V gene sequence: CDR1 ENHRY, CDR2 SYGVKD.

The V call is TRBV10-3, the J call TRBJ2-3, with TRBD1 matching over 10 bases. Looked up from germline, CDR1 is ENHRY and CDR2 is SYGVKD. J was trimmed by 3 bases and V by 10 bases; bases with no gene match: 7. This CDR3 is 14 amino acids long. DNA for the CDR3: TGTGCCAGCAGAGTGGGACAGGGGACAGATACGCAGTATTTT. Residues: CASRVGQGTDTQYF.

V and J are TRBV28 and TRBJ1-1, with a possible D match to TRBD1 (5 bases). Germline-derived CDR1 and CDR2 are MDHEN and SYDVKM. This CDR3 spans 13 amino acids. Trimming cost V 3 bases and J 3 bases, with 8 bases left between them. For the CDR3, the DNA is TGTGCCAGCAGTTTGCTCAGGGACACTGAAGCTTTCTTT. Its protein product is CASSLLRDTEAFF.

The chain carries TRBV30 and TRBJ2-1; 12 nucleotides agree with TRBD2. The CDR3 extends over 16 amino acids. Germline CDR1 and CDR2: GTSNPN and SVGIG (reference sequence). V gave up 2 bases and J gave up 5 bases; unmatched junction bases: 7. CDR3 DNA: TGTGCCTGGAGTTCAACTCGACTAGCGGGGGACAATGAGCAGTTCTTC. Translation gives CAWSSTRLAGDNEQFF.

V is TRBV10-1 and J is TRBJ1-2, with no clear D. The CDR3 covers 20 residues. The V gene's germline CDR1 is WNHNN and CDR2 SYGVQD (reference sequence). V was trimmed by 2 bases and J by 4 bases, leaving 29 bases between them. The CDR3 DNA sequence: TGCGCCAGCAGTGAGGCAGAAATTTTCGCGGCTACCAACCCTGGCTATGGCTACACCTTC. It yields the protein CASSEAEIFAATNPGYGYTF.

This chain uses TRBV7-9 with TRBJ1-2; 7 nucleotides agree with TRBD1. The germline CDR1 and CDR2 sequences are SEHNR and FQNEAQ (reference sequence). Germline trimming cut 0 bases from V and 1 base from J; bases unmatched to any gene: 8. CDR3 length equals 17 residues. The CDR3: CASSLALGQEINYGYTF. In nucleotides, the CDR3 is TGTGCCAGCAGCTTAGCCCTAGGACAGGAGATTAACTATGGCTACACCTTC.